The 14 T cell receptor beta chains below come from one sample, sequenced in a study of cytomegalovirus exposure and HLA in healthy donors. PCR primers comprised 60 Vbeta and 13 Jbeta primers. Assay used: immunoSEQ multiplex PCR; TCRdb lists only in-frame clones, some missing. The profile shows about 55,000 clones, about three quarters of them singletons. The sample comprised PBMCs. The receptors come from a female donor in good health and CMV-seronegative.

The chain combines TRBV4-3 with TRBJ2-2, with TRBD1 as a possible D gene (5 bases). The CDR3 spans 14 residues. The ends were cut back, 0 bases at V and 13 bases at J, with 15 bases in the middle. Germline CDR1 and CDR2: LGHNA and YSLEER. In DNA form, the CDR3 reads TGCGCCAGCAGCCAAGATCTTGAGGCAGGGTGGCTGTTTTTT. Amino acid sequence: CASSQDLEAGWLFF.

CDR3 residues: CASSSEGAGTEAFF. The CDR3 DNA is TGTGCCAGCAGCTCTGAGGGGGCCGGGACTGAAGCTTTCTTT. The gene calls are TRBV11-2 and TRBJ1-1; the match to TRBD1 covers 7 bases. Per germline, CDR1 SGHAT and CDR2 FQNNGV. J was trimmed by 5 bases and V by 4 bases; bases with no gene match: 7. The CDR3 consists of 14 residues.

In this sample, this clone turned up a few times. The chain is built from TRBV7-8 and TRBJ2-7; 9 bases line up with TRBD2. This CDR3 is built from 13 residues. With 4 bases clipped from V and 7 bases from J, the junction kept 5 bases outside the gene matches. Germline loops: CDR1 SGHVS, CDR2 FQNEAQ. This chain's CDR3 is CASSWTSVGEQYF. CDR3 DNA sequence: TGTGCCAGCAGCTGGACTAGCGTGGGTGAGCAGTACTTC.

This rearrangement joins TRBV7-2 to TRBJ2-7, with no clear D. V lost 2 bases, J lost 4 bases, and 6 bases lay in between. Germline V gives CDR1 SGHTA, CDR2 FQGNSA. CDR3 length: 12 amino acids. CDR3 sequence: CASSLNSYEQYF. The DNA for the CDR3 is TGTGCCAGCAGCTTAAACAGTTACGAGCAGTACTTC.

The chain recombines TRBV7-2 with TRBJ2-1; 7 bases align to TRBD1. Germline CDR1 and CDR2: SGHTA and FQGNSA. The V segment lost 5 bases and the J segment 10 bases; nucleotides outside the gene matches: 8. The CDR3 length is 13 residues. The CDR3 protein is CASSPDRTDEQFF. CDR3 in DNA: TGTGCCAGCAGCCCGGACAGGACTGACGAGCAGTTCTTC.

This clone was detected once. V is TRBV30 and J is TRBJ1-4; tentatively, D is TRBD1 (6 bases). The CDR3 extends over 12 amino acids. The V gene's germline CDR1 is GTSNPN and CDR2 SVGIG (reference sequence). The germline V and J ends were trimmed by 4 bases and 8 bases, with 11 bases remaining between them. The CDR3 spells CAWNRAVEKLFF. DNA of the CDR3: TGTGCCTGGAACAGGGCTGTGGAAAAACTGTTTTTT.

The rearrangement links TRBV7-6 to TRBJ2-7, with 15 bases identical to TRBD2. Germline V CDR1 and CDR2: SGHVS, FNYEAQ. The CDR3 loop spans 14 amino acids. Trimming took 4 bases from V and 9 from J; bases not matched to a gene: 4. The CDR3 coding sequence is TGTGCCAGCAGCTCCGGACTAGCGGGAGGGTTGCAGTACTTC. Amino acids: CASSSGLAGGLQYF.

The rearrangement links TRBV7-2 to TRBJ2-7; tentatively, D is TRBD1 (5 bases). With 0 bases removed from V and 0 bases from J, the gap between germline ends came to 9 bases. Germline V gene sequence: CDR1 SGHTA, CDR2 FQGNSA. CDR3 length equals 15 residues. CDR3 bases: TGTGCCAGCAGCTTAGCAACAGGAATCTCCTACGAGCAGTACTTC. Translation: CASSLATGISYEQYF.

As DNA, the CDR3 is TGTGCCAGTAGTATACAGGGGGTCGGCGAGCAGTACTTC. Protein: CASSIQGVGEQYF. The chain has TRBV19 and TRBJ2-7, with 7 bases fitting TRBD1. Germline V CDR1 and CDR2: LNHDA, SQIVND (reference sequence). The CDR3 consists of 13 residues. V was pared by 2 bases and J by 6 bases, with 4 bases of the junction left unmatched.

The chain uses TRBV6-1 and TRBJ2-7; possible D gene TRBD1, 6 bases. Trimming cost V 6 bases and J 1 base, with 10 bases left between them. Germline CDR1 is MNHNS and CDR2 is SASEGT. The CDR3 length is 13 residues. The CDR3 protein is CASSQQGSYEQYF. CDR3 bases: TGTGCCAGCAGCCAACAGGGTTCCTACGAGCAGTACTTC.

The chain joins TRBV7-2 to TRBJ1-5; D not resolved. This CDR3 has 14 residues. Looked up from germline, CDR1 is SGHTA and CDR2 is FQGNSA. Deletions cut 3 bases from V and 3 bases from J, with 9 bases between. CDR3 sequence: CASSFFGSNQPQHF. The CDR3 region has the DNA TGTGCCAGCAGCTTCTTCGGTTCCAATCAGCCCCAGCATTTT. Using reference TRBV7-2 and TRBJ1-5 for the parts outside the CDR3, the full variable domain is GAGVSQSPSNKVTEKGKDVELRCDPISGHTALYWYRQSLGQGLEFLIYFQGNSAPDKSGLPSDRFSAERTGGSVSTLTIQRTQQEDSAVYLCASSFFGSNQPQHFGDGTRLSIL.

The rearrangement links TRBV18 to TRBJ2-7; 7 bases fit TRBD2. The CDR3 contains 16 residues. Per germline, CDR1 KGHSH and CDR2 LQKENI. V lost 3 bases to trimming and J lost 0 bases; unmatched junction nucleotides: 8. CDR3 sequence reads: CASSPLADQTSYEQYF. For the CDR3, the DNA is TGTGCCAGCTCACCTCTAGCGGACCAAACCTCCTACGAGCAGTACTTC.

The chain joins TRBV6-1 to TRBJ1-5; D remains unclear. CDR1 is MNHNS and CDR2 is SASEGT in the germline V gene. This CDR3 has 14 residues. V dropped 5 bases and J dropped 7 bases, with 15 bases sitting between them. The CDR3 nucleotides are TGTGCCAGCAGTTGGGCCTCCGCGAGACAGCCCCAGCATTTT. Translating it yields CASSWASARQPQHF.

V is TRBV7-6 and J is TRBJ2-2, with 10 positions matching TRBD2. The germline V gene encodes CDR1 SGHVS and CDR2 FNYEAQ. This CDR3 contains 15 residues. Trimming removed 6 bases from V and 4 bases from J; junction bases left unmatched: 5. The CDR3 DNA sequence: TGTGCCAGCAGTCCGAGCGGGGGGGCCACCGGGGAGCTGTTTTTT. This gives the protein CASSPSGGATGELFF.